The 12 T cell receptor beta chains reported below all come from one sample, sequenced in a study of vaccination and CD4 T cells after COVID-19. Sequence data for DNA of cultured CD4+ T cells were generated by the Oncomine TCR Beta short-read assay. TCRdb redid the calling of the PCR reads with MiXCR, one entry per CDR3 protein. The table lists just over 20,000 distinct CDR3 sequences, 70% of them singletons. As to treatment: approximately nine-day PBMC culture with coronavirus spike peptide pools or control peptides (ViraFEST assay). The antigens these receptors bind are not known. The source material was CD4+ T cells from blood, cultured in vitro. The source of these receptors is a human donor who had recovered from COVID-19.

The V call is TRBV7-2, the J call TRBJ2-5, with 7 bases that match TRBD2. The V segment lost 2 bases and the J segment 4 bases; nucleotides outside the gene matches: 7. From germline, CDR1 is SGHTA and CDR2 FQGNSA. The CDR3 contains 15 residues. CDR3 residues: CASSLMGGRGETQYF. In DNA form, the CDR3 reads TGTGCCAGCAGCTTAATGGGCGGGAGAGGAGAGACCCAGTACTTC.

The chain uses TRBV20-1 and TRBJ1-6; TRBD1 is a possible D gene (6 bases). The germline V and J ends were trimmed by 3 bases and 10 bases, with 13 bases remaining between them. CDR1 and CDR2 from the germline V gene are DFQATT and SNEGSKA (reference sequence). The CDR3 length is 13 residues. The CDR3 coding sequence is TGCAGTGCTAGGGGGGCCCTTGGGTCACCCCTCCACTTT. Amino acid sequence: CSARGALGSPLHF.

This clonotype was detected once. This rearrangement joins TRBV11-2 to TRBJ2-1; perhaps TRBD2 as D (6 bases). This CDR3 spans 16 amino acids. The germline CDR1 and CDR2 sequences are SGHAT and FQNNGV. Trimming pared 3 bases from V and 4 bases from J, leaving 16 bases between. The CDR3: CASSLAGLRRYNEQFF. The CDR3 nucleotides are TGTGCCAGCAGCTTGGCCGGACTAAGACGTTACAATGAGCAGTTCTTC.

V gene TRBV28 combines with J gene TRBJ2-1, with TRBD2 identical over 13 bases. Germline assignment: CDR1 MDHEN and CDR2 SYDVKM. The CDR3 is made up of 17 amino acids. V shed 0 bases and J 12 bases; nucleotides not matched to a gene: 11. CDR3 amino acids: CASSLWGTSGKSQWQFF. The CDR3 DNA sequence: TGTGCCAGCAGTTTATGGGGGACTAGCGGGAAATCCCAGTGGCAGTTCTTC.

The chain uses TRBV12-3 or TRBV12-4 and TRBJ2-4; 7 nucleotides align to TRBD1. This CDR3 region has 14 residues. The V gene end was trimmed by 8 bases and the J gene end by 6 bases; junction bases not matched to a gene: 10. The CDR3 is CASAKRTGPNIQYF. CDR3 sequence (DNA): TGTGCCAGCGCCAAGCGGACAGGACCAAACATTCAGTACTTC.

V is TRBV11-3 and J is TRBJ1-1, with 7 bases lining up with TRBD1. Per germline, CDR1 SGHNT and CDR2 YENEEA. There are 13 residues in the CDR3. Trimming took 5 bases from V and 6 from J; bases not matched to a gene: 6. DNA for the CDR3: TGTGCCAGCAGCCCCAGGGGGTACGCTGAAGCTTTCTTT. This translates into CASSPRGYAEAFF.

The chain joins TRBV10-3 to TRBJ2-5; D is undetermined. V was shortened by 4 bases and J by 0 bases, with 3 bases between the two germline ends. In germline, CDR1 is ENHRY, CDR2 SYGVKD. This CDR3 contains 12 residues. CDR3: CAISAYQETQYF. DNA for the CDR3: TGTGCCATCAGTGCCTACCAAGAGACCCAGTACTTC.

This chain uses TRBV20-1 with TRBJ1-5; TRBD1 might be the D (5 bases). Trimming shortened V by 1 base and J by 4 bases, and 8 bases separated the two germline ends. CDR3 size: 13 residues. Germline CDR1 reads DFQATT; CDR2 reads SNEGSKA (reference sequence). The CDR3 protein is CSARVQGNQPQHF. The CDR3 region has the DNA TGCAGTGCTAGAGTGCAGGGTAATCAGCCCCAGCATTTT.

The V call is TRBV4-3, the J call TRBJ2-1; D remains ambiguous. The ends were cut back, 0 bases at V and 3 bases at J, with 9 bases in the middle. Germline V gene data show CDR1 as LGHNA and CDR2 as YSLEER. This CDR3 spans 15 amino acids. This chain's CDR3 is CASSQDHRYYNEQFF. CDR3 DNA sequence: TGCGCCAGCAGCCAAGATCACAGATACTACAATGAGCAGTTCTTC.

In its sample, this clonotype was seen a few times. The rearrangement uses TRBV6-2 or TRBV6-3 and TRBJ1-2, with a weak D call TRBD1 (5 bases). The CDR3 spans 19 residues. The germline V gene has CDR1 MNHEY and CDR2 SVGEGT. V lost 7 bases to trimming and J lost 4 bases, with 31 bases between them. The CDR3 is CASTLIYSPGRGDTYGYTF. CDR3 coding DNA: TGTGCCAGCACTCTCATATATTCTCCCGGGAGGGGCGATACCTATGGCTACACCTTC.

This chain connects TRBV24-1 to TRBJ2-7, with 9 bases fitting TRBD1. The CDR3 covers 16 residues. CDR1 KGHDR and CDR2 SFDVKD come from the germline V gene. V trimming: 2 bases; J trimming: 5 bases; junction bases outside the gene matches: 9. CDR3 in DNA: TGTGCCACCAGTGATTCCGGGACAGGGACCAGGGACGAGCAGTACTTC. It yields the protein CATSDSGTGTRDEQYF.

The rearrangement joins TRBV12-3 or TRBV12-4 to TRBJ2-2; 10 nucleotides line up with TRBD2. This CDR3 spans 15 amino acids. V gave up 7 bases and J gave up 1 base; unmatched junction bases: 3. This chain's CDR3 is CASIRTSGNTGELFF. The CDR3 DNA reads TGTGCCAGCATCCGGACTAGCGGGAACACCGGGGAGCTGTTTTTT.